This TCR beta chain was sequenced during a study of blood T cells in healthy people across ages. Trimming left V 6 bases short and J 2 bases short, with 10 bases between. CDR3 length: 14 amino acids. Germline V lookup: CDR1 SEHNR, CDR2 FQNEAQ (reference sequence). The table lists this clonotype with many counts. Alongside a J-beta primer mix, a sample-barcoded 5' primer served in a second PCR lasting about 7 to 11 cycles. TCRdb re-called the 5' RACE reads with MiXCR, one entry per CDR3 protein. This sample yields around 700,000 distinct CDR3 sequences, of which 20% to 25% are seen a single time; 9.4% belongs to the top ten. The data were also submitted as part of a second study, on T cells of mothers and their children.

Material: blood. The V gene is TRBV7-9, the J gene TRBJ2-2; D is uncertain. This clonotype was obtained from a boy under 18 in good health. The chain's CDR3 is CASRGTGNTGELFF. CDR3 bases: TGTGCCAGCAGGGGAACCGGAAACACCGGGGAGCTGTTTTTT.